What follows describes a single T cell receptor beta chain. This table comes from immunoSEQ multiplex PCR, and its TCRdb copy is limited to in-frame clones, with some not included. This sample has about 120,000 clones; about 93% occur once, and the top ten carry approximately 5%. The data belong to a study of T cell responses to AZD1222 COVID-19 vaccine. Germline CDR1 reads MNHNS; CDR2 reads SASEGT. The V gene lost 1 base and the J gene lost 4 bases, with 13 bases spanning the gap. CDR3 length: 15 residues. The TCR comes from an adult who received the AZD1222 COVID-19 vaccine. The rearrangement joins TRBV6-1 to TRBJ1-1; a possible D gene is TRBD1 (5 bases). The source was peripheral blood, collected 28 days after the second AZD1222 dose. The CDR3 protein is CASSEDDRLSTEAFF. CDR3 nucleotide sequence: TGTGCCAGCAGTGAAGATGACAGATTATCCACTGAAGCTTTCTTT.